These T cell receptor beta chains were read from a single sample in a study of blood T cell repertoires in COVID-19. Method: immunoSEQ multiplex PCR; TCRdb's copy keeps in-frame clones and lacks some. The sample consists of about 130,000 clones, approximately 86% of them appearing once. Input material: PBMCs or T cells enriched from blood (not recorded which). The receptors derive from a woman between 45 and 65 years old who had recovered from COVID-19. Each CDR3 is given with its conserved first and last residue. The D gene is left open where the match is weak. Clone size is stated in some rows and not others, as once, few, many or a class when expanded.

CDR3nt: TGTGCCAGCTCAAAGACAGGACTTAGCAATCAGCCCCAGCATTTT; CDR3aa: CASSKTGLSNQPQHF; d_gene: NA; abundance: NA; v_gene: TRBV18; j_gene: TRBJ1-5
CDR3nt: TGTGCCATCAGTGAACCAGTTTTGTACCAAGAGACCCAGTACTTC; CDR3aa: CAISEPVLYQETQYF; d_gene: NA; abundance: NA; v_gene: TRBV10-3; j_gene: TRBJ2-5
CDR3nt: TGCGCCACCGTCGACAGGGGGCCAGGACAGCCCCAGCATTTT; CDR3aa: CATVDRGPGQPQHF; d_gene: TRBD1; abundance: NA; v_gene: TRBV10-2; j_gene: TRBJ1-5
CDR3nt: TGCGCCAGCAAACGGCAGGGACTAACTAATGAAAAACTGTTTTTT; CDR3aa: CASKRQGLTNEKLFF; d_gene: NA; abundance: NA; v_gene: TRBV4-1; j_gene: TRBJ1-4
CDR3nt: TGTGCCACCGGGACAGTGCGTTTTGATACGCAGTATTTT; CDR3aa: CATGTVRFDTQYF; d_gene: TRBD1; abundance: NA; v_gene: TRBV2; j_gene: TRBJ2-3
CDR3nt: TGTGCCAGTAGTATACAGTCTAGCAATCAGCCCCAGCATTTT; CDR3aa: CASSIQSSNQPQHF; d_gene: NA; abundance: NA; v_gene: TRBV19; j_gene: TRBJ1-5
CDR3nt: TGTGCCAGCTCACCCGAAAGTAGTACGCGAAATTCACCCCTCCACTTT; CDR3aa: CASSPESSTRNSPLHF; d_gene: NA; abundance: few; v_gene: TRBV18; j_gene: TRBJ1-6
CDR3nt: TGTGCCAGTAGACCCTCTAGCGGGGGGCGGGCTTATAATGAGCAGTTCTTC; CDR3aa: CASRPSSGGRAYNEQFF; d_gene: TRBD2; abundance: NA; v_gene: TRBV19; j_gene: TRBJ2-1
CDR3nt: TGTGCCAGCAGCCCGGGGGGCAGATATAGCAATCAGCCCCAGCATTTT; CDR3aa: CASSPGGRYSNQPQHF; d_gene: NA; abundance: NA; v_gene: TRBV7-2; j_gene: TRBJ1-5
CDR3nt: TGTGCCTGGAGTGTACCGGTGGGCTACACCTTC; CDR3aa: CAWSVPVGYTF; d_gene: NA; abundance: NA; v_gene: TRBV30; j_gene: TRBJ1-2
CDR3nt: TGTGCCAGCAGCCAAGAAGGTCCGGGGGTTAACTATGGCTACACCTTC; CDR3aa: CASSQEGPGVNYGYTF; d_gene: NA; abundance: NA; v_gene: TRBV3-1/TRBV3-2; j_gene: TRBJ1-2
CDR3nt: TGCAGCGTTGTTCGCCCAGGCTCCTACGAGCAGTACTTC; CDR3aa: CSVVRPGSYEQYF; d_gene: NA; abundance: NA; v_gene: TRBV29-1; j_gene: TRBJ2-7
CDR3nt: TGTGCCAGCTCACCACCGGACAGGGGACATTCACCCCTCCACTTT; CDR3aa: CASSPPDRGHSPLHF; d_gene: TRBD1; abundance: few; v_gene: TRBV18; j_gene: TRBJ1-6
CDR3nt: TGTGCCAGCAGCTTAGACGGTGGGGGAGGCGAGCAGTACTTC; CDR3aa: CASSLDGGGGEQYF; d_gene: NA; abundance: NA; v_gene: TRBV7-2; j_gene: TRBJ2-7
CDR3nt: TGTGCCAGCAGCTTAGCAGCGGGGGGGCGCACAGATACGCAGTATTTT; CDR3aa: CASSLAAGGRTDTQYF; d_gene: TRBD2; abundance: NA; v_gene: TRBV7-2; j_gene: TRBJ2-3
CDR3nt: TGTGCCAGCAGTTACTCGCCTACTCACCACACTGAAGCTTTCTTT; CDR3aa: CASSYSPTHHTEAFF; d_gene: NA; abundance: NA; v_gene: TRBV6-5; j_gene: TRBJ1-1
CDR3nt: TGTGCCAGCAGCCGGGACAGTTTCTACGAGCAGTACTTC; CDR3aa: CASSRDSFYEQYF; d_gene: TRBD1; abundance: NA; v_gene: TRBV2; j_gene: TRBJ2-7
CDR3nt: TGCAGCGTTGAAATCACAGGTTCCCCCGGAACTAATGAAAAACTGTTTTTT; CDR3aa: CSVEITGSPGTNEKLFF; d_gene: NA; abundance: NA; v_gene: TRBV29-1; j_gene: TRBJ1-4
CDR3nt: TGCGCCAGCAGTGATATGCAGGGGGCAAAATCCGGGGAGCTGTTTTTT; CDR3aa: CASSDMQGAKSGELFF; d_gene: TRBD1; abundance: NA; v_gene: TRBV10-1; j_gene: TRBJ2-2
CDR3nt: TGTGCCAGCAGTTATGACAGGGCGGGTAATTCACCCCTCCACTTT; CDR3aa: CASSYDRAGNSPLHF; d_gene: TRBD1; abundance: NA; v_gene: TRBV5-6; j_gene: TRBJ1-6
CDR3nt: TGTGCCAGCAGTCAGCCACAGGGTTTTTGGGAGACCCAGTACTTC; CDR3aa: CASSQPQGFWETQYF; d_gene: NA; abundance: NA; v_gene: TRBV25-1; j_gene: TRBJ2-5
CDR3nt: TGTGCCAGCAGCCCGGGGGGGACCGACAACGAGCAGTACTTC; CDR3aa: CASSPGGTDNEQYF; d_gene: TRBD2; abundance: NA; v_gene: TRBV7-2; j_gene: TRBJ2-7
CDR3nt: TGCGCCAGCAGCTTGGACGAACAGGGGAGAGTCGGGGATACGCAGTATTTT; CDR3aa: CASSLDEQGRVGDTQYF; d_gene: TRBD1; abundance: NA; v_gene: TRBV5-1; j_gene: TRBJ2-3
CDR3nt: TGTGCCATCACCGGGACAGGGACTGAAGCTTTCTTT; CDR3aa: CAITGTGTEAFF; d_gene: TRBD1; abundance: NA; v_gene: TRBV10-3; j_gene: TRBJ1-1
CDR3nt: TGCGCCAGCAGCTCCAATTCGGAGGGCTACACCTTC; CDR3aa: CASSSNSEGYTF; d_gene: NA; abundance: NA; v_gene: TRBV5-1; j_gene: TRBJ1-2
CDR3nt: TGTGCCAGCAGCCAAGATCCGGGGCGGGGAAGCACAGATACGCAGTATTTT; CDR3aa: CASSQDPGRGSTDTQYF; d_gene: NA; abundance: NA; v_gene: TRBV3-1/TRBV3-2; j_gene: TRBJ2-3
CDR3nt: TGTGCCAGTGGGGCCGGGCCTGAAGCTTTCTTT; CDR3aa: CASGAGPEAFF; d_gene: NA; abundance: once; v_gene: TRBV25-1; j_gene: TRBJ1-1
CDR3nt: TGTGCCAGCAGCCAACCCTCCAGGGGGTTATACGAGCAGTACTTC; CDR3aa: CASSQPSRGLYEQYF; d_gene: TRBD1; abundance: NA; v_gene: TRBV11-3; j_gene: TRBJ2-7
CDR3nt: TGTGCCAGCAGCCAAGGACCCCTAGCAGGAGGAGATCAGCCCCAGCATTTT; CDR3aa: CASSQGPLAGGDQPQHF; d_gene: NA; abundance: NA; v_gene: TRBV4-2; j_gene: TRBJ1-5
CDR3nt: TGTGCCAGCAGCCCCGGGACTTCAACTGGAAACACCATATATTTT; CDR3aa: CASSPGTSTGNTIYF; d_gene: NA; abundance: NA; v_gene: TRBV9; j_gene: TRBJ1-3
CDR3nt: TGCGCCAGCAGCGTGGGGACAGGGGGGACTACTTATGAAAAACTGTTTTTT; CDR3aa: CASSVGTGGTTYEKLFF; d_gene: TRBD1; abundance: few; v_gene: TRBV5-1; j_gene: TRBJ1-4
CDR3nt: TGTGCCAGCAGCACTACAGGGTCGTACACTGAAGCTTTCTTT; CDR3aa: CASSTTGSYTEAFF; d_gene: NA; abundance: once; v_gene: TRBV11-3; j_gene: TRBJ1-1